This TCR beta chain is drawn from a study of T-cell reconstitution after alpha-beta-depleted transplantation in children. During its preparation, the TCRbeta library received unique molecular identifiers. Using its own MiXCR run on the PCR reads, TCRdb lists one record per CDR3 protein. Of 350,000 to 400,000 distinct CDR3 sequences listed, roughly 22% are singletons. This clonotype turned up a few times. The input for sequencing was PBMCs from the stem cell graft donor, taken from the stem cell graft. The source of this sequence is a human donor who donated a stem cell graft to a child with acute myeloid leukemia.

The CDR3 region is CASSLGVVGPYNEQFF. The CDR3 coding sequence is TGCGCCAGCAGCTTGGGGGTAGTGGGGCCCTACAATGAGCAGTTCTTC. V is TRBV5-1 and J is TRBJ2-1; a weak D match, TRBD1 (5 bases). This CDR3 is 16 amino acids long. Per the germline V gene, CDR1 is SGHRS and CDR2 is YFSETQ. V shed 0 bases and J shed 2 bases, with 12 bases lying between them.